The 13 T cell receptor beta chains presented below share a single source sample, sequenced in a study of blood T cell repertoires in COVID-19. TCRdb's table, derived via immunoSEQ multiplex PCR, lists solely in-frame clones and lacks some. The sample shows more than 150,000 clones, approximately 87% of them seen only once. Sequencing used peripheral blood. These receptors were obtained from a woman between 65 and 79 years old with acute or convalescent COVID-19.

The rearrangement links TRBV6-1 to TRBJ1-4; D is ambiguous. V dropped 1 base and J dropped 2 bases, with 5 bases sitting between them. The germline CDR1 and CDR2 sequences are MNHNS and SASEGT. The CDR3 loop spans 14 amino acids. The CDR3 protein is CASSEGRTNEKLFF. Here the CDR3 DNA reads TGTGCCAGCAGTGAAGGGCGGACTAATGAAAAACTGTTTTTT.

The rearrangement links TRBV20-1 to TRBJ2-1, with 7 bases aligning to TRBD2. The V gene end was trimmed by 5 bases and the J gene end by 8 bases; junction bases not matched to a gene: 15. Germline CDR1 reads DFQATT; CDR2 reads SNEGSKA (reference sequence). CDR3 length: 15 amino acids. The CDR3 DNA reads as TGCAGTGCTCGTGACTACTCGACTAGCACGGATGAGCAGTTCTTC. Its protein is CSARDYSTSTDEQFF.

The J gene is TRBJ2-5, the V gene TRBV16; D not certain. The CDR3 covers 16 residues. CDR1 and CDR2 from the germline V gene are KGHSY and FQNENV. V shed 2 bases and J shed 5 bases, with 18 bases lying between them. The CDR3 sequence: CASSQQVPPIQETQYF. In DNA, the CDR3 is TGTGCCAGCAGCCAACAGGTCCCTCCTATACAGGAGACCCAGTACTTC.

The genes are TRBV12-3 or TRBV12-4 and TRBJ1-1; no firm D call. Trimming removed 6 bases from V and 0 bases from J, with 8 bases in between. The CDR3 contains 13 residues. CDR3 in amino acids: CASSQRVNTEAFF. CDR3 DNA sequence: TGTGCCAGCAGCCAACGAGTGAACACTGAAGCTTTCTTT.

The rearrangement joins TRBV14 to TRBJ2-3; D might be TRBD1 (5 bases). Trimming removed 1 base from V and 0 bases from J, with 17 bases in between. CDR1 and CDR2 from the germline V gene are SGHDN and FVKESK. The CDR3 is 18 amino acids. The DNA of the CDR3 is TGTGCCAGCAGCCAAGGTCCCGGACACACCTTTAGCACAGATACGCAGTATTTT. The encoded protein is CASSQGPGHTFSTDTQYF.

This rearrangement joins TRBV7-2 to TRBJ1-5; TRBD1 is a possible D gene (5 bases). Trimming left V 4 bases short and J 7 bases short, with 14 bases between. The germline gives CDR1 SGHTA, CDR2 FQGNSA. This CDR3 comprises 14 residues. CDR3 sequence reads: CASSWGGWGQPQHF. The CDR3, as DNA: TGTGCCAGCAGCTGGGGGGGATGGGGGCAGCCCCAGCATTTT.

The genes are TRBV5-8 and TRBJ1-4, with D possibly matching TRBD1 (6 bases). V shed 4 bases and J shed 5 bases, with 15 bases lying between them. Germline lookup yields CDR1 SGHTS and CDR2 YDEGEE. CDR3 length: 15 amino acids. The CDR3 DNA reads TGTGCCAGCAGCCCCTCAAACAGGGTCAATGAAAAACTGTTTTTT. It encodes CASSPSNRVNEKLFF.

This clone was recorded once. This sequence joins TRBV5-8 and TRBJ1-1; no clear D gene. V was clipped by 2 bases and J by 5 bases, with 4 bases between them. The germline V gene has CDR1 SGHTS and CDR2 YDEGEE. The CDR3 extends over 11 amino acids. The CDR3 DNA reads TGTGCCAGCAGCTTCGGTACTGAAGCTTTCTTT. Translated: CASSFGTEAFF. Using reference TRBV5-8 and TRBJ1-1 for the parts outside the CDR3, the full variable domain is EAGVTQSPTHLIKTRGQQATLRCSPISGHTSVYWYQQALGLGLQFLLWYDEGEERNRGNFPPRFSGRQFPNYSSELNVNALELEDSALYLCASSFGTEAFFGQGTRLTVV.

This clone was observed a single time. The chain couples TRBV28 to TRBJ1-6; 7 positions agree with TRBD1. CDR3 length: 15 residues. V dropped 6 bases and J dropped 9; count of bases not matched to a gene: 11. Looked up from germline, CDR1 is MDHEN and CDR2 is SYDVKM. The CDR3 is CASRSRGSLGSPLHF. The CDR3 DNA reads TGTGCCAGCAGATCCAGGGGGTCCCTCGGTTCACCCCTCCACTTT.

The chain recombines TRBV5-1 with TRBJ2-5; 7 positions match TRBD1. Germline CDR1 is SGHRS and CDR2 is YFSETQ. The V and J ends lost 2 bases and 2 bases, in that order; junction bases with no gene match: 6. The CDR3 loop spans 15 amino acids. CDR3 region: CASSLQGQVQETQYF. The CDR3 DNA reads TGCGCCAGCAGCTTACAAGGACAGGTACAAGAGACCCAGTACTTC.

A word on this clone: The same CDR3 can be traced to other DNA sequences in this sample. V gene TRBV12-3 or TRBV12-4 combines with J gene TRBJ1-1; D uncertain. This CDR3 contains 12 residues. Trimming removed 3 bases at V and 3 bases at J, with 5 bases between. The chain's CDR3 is CASSFFDTEAFF. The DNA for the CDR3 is TGTGCCAGCAGTTTCTTTGACACTGAAGCTTTCTTT.

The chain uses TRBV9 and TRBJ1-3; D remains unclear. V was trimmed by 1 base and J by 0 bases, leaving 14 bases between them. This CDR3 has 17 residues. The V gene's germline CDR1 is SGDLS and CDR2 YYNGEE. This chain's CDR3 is CASSVSTVGSSGNTIYF. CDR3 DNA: TGTGCCAGCAGCGTATCCACGGTGGGCAGCTCTGGAAACACCATATATTTT.

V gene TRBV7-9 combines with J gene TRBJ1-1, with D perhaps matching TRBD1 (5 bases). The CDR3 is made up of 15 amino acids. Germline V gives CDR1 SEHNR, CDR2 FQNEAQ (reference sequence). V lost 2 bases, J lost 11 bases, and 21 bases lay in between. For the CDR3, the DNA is TGTGCCAGCAGCTTATCGACGGGGGTTCGCGACGCGGCTTTCTTT. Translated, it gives CASSLSTGVRDAAFF.